This T cell receptor beta chain was obtained from a study of blood T cell repertoires in COVID-19. Study-wide background: Collection of acute and convalescent COVID-19 samples took place in the United States, Italy and Spain. Sample material is recorded as cDNA or gDNA derived from T cells, B-cell-depleted T cells, or PBMCs.

In the source study's methods: Estimation of nucleated cell counts was performed using reference gene primer amplification. Profiled with immunoSEQ multiplex PCR; TCRdb holds only in-frame clones, not every one. V and J calls plus clone size are reproduced from that table; the DNA served to infer D and trimming. The sample has under 110,000 clones; around 87% are singletons. The clonotype comes from a woman in her twenties or thirties with acute or convalescent COVID-19. The specimen sequenced was peripheral blood.

The CDR3 nucleotides read TGTGCCAGCAGTTTTTCGGCGAGGGAACTGTTTTTT. Translated: CASSFSARELFF. J is TRBJ1-4 and V is TRBV28; D uncertain. The CDR3 has 12 amino acids. CDR1 is MDHEN and CDR2 is SYDVKM in the germline V gene. Between the trimmed V and J ends, which lost 3 bases and 12 bases, there was a span of 11 bases.